This is a list of T cell receptor beta chains from one sample in a study of blood T cell repertoires in COVID-19. Some clones are missing from TCRdb's copy, which holds only in-frame ones; the method was immunoSEQ multiplex PCR. The table includes around 9,900 clones, around 78% detected once. Sequences were obtained from peripheral blood. Every receptor here comes from a human donor in a cohort sampled during active COVID-19. Both conserved end residues are part of each CDR3. The D gene is left open where the match is weak. Rows may omit the clone size; those that give it use once, few, many or a size class.

clone_size: NA
d_call: TRBD1
v_call: TRBV7-8
j_call: TRBJ2-7
cdr3_aa: CASSLAGTGAYEQYF
cdr3_nt: TGTGCCAGCAGCTTAGCCGGGACAGGGGCCTACGAGCAGTACTTC

clone_size: NA
d_call: NA
v_call: TRBV7-9
j_call: TRBJ1-4
cdr3_aa: CASSLGQYEKLFF
cdr3_nt: TGTGCCAGCAGCTTAGGACAGTATGAAAAACTGTTTTTT

clone_size: NA
d_call: NA
v_call: TRBV30
j_call: TRBJ2-7
cdr3_aa: CAGRGSGPYEQYF
cdr3_nt: TGTGCCGGTAGGGGTTCTGGTCCCTACGAGCAGTACTTC

clone_size: NA
d_call: TRBD1
v_call: TRBV19
j_call: TRBJ1-1
cdr3_aa: CASSDRGLNTEAFF
cdr3_nt: TGTGCCAGTAGTGACAGGGGTCTTAACACTGAAGCTTTCTTT

clone_size: NA
d_call: TRBD1
v_call: TRBV5-8
j_call: TRBJ2-7
cdr3_aa: CATPDRVPYEQYF
cdr3_nt: TGTGCCACCCCGGACAGGGTTCCCTACGAGCAGTACTTC

clone_size: NA
d_call: TRBD1
v_call: TRBV7-7
j_call: TRBJ2-7
cdr3_aa: CASSFRDSSDEQYF
cdr3_nt: TGTGCCAGCAGCTTCCGGGACAGTAGCGACGAGCAGTACTTC

clone_size: NA
d_call: TRBD1
v_call: TRBV5-1
j_call: TRBJ1-2
cdr3_aa: CASSSGGRGLDGYTF
cdr3_nt: TGCGCCAGCAGCTCTGGGGGCAGGGGGCTAGATGGCTACACCTTC

clone_size: few
d_call: NA
v_call: TRBV28
j_call: TRBJ2-7
cdr3_aa: CASSLSSGGPHEQYF
cdr3_nt: TGTGCCAGCAGTTTATCCTCAGGGGGGCCCCACGAGCAGTACTTC

clone_size: once
d_call: NA
v_call: TRBV5-1
j_call: TRBJ2-7
cdr3_aa: CASSLNRDTRSYEQYF
cdr3_nt: TGCGCCAGCAGCTTAAACCGGGACACACGCTCCTACGAGCAGTACTTC

clone_size: NA
d_call: TRBD1
v_call: TRBV7-2
j_call: TRBJ2-7
cdr3_aa: CASSLKTQGGQGMYF
cdr3_nt: TGTGCCAGCAGCCTAAAGACCCAGGGTGGACAGGGGATGTACTTC

clone_size: NA
d_call: NA
v_call: TRBV19
j_call: TRBJ2-7
cdr3_aa: CASSLNRYPDYEQYF
cdr3_nt: TGTGCCAGTAGTCTCAACAGGTATCCGGACTACGAGCAGTACTTC

clone_size: NA
d_call: NA
v_call: TRBV2
j_call: TRBJ2-7
cdr3_aa: CASKVKETSYEQYF
cdr3_nt: TGTGCCAGCAAGGTCAAGGAGACCTCCTACGAGCAGTACTTC